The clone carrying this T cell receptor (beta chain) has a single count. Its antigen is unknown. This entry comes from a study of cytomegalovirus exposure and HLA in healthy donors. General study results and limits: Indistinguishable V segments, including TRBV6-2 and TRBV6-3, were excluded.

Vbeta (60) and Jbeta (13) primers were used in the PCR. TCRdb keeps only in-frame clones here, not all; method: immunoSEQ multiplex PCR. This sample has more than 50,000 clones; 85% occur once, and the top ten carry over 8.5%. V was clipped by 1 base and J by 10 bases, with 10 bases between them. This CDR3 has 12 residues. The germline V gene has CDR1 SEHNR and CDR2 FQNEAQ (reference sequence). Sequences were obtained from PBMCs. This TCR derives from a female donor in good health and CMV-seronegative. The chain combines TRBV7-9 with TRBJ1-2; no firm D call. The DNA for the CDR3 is TGTGCCAGCAGCTTAGGGTTCGAGAACTACACCTTC. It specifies CASSLGFENYTF.